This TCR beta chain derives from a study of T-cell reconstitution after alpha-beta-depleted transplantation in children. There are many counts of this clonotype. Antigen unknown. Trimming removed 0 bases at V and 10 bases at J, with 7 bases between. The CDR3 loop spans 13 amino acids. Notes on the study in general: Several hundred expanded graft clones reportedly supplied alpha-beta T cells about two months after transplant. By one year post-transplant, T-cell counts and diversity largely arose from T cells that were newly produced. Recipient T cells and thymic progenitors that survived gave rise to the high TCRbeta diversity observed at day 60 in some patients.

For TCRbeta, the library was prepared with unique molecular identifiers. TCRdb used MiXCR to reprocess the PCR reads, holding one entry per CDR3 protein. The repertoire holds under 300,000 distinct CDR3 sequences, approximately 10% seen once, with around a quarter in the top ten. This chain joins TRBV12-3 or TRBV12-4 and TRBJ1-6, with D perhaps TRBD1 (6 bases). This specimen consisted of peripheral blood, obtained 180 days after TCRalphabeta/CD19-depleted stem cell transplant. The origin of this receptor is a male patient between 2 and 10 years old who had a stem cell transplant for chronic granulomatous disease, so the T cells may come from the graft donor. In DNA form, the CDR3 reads TGTGCCAGCAGTTTAGCACAGGGATCACCCCTCCACTTT. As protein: CASSLAQGSPLHF.